The rows below give T cell receptor beta chains drawn from one sample of a study of CD8+ T cells in alopecia areata. Clones were sequenced by immunoSEQ multiplex PCR, and TCRdb holds only the in-frame ones, with some missing. The repertoire has around 34,000 clones, approximately 58% of them found once; the top ten carry under 40%. The sample was NKG2D-high CD8+ T cells sorted from blood. These receptors were obtained from a human donor with alopecia areata. The CDR3 runs from the conserved cysteine through the conserved F or W. D genes are given only for firm matches. For some rows the clone size is stated as once, few or many, or as a class when expanded; others skip it.

abundance	v_gene	len	d_gene	j_gene	CDR3nt	CDR3aa
.	TRBV11-2	18	TRBD2	TRBJ2-4	TGTGCCAGCAGCTTAGTTGCGGGAGCGGGTGCGGCCAAAAACATTCAGTACTTC	CASSLVAGAGAAKNIQYF
few	TRBV30	15	.	TRBJ2-2	TGTGCCTGTAGCATAAGACTCCAGGACACCTGGGAGCTGTTTTTT	CACSIRLQDTWELFF
few	TRBV2	15	.	TRBJ1-5	TGTGCCAGCAGACCCGAGGAGGGCCTAAATCAGCCCCAGCATTTT	CASRPEEGLNQPQHF
.	TRBV9	13	.	TRBJ1-2	TGTGCCAGCAGCGCAACACGTGGTTATGGCTACACCTTC	CASSATRGYGYTF
.	TRBV7-9	17	TRBD2	TRBJ2-7	TGTGCCAGCAGCCCAATCCGGGGGGGCGGAAGCTCCTACGAGCAGTACTTC	CASSPIRGGGSSYEQYF
.	TRBV4-3	13	.	TRBJ2-7	TGCGCCAGCAGCCTAACTACAGCCTACGAGCAGTACTTC	CASSLTTAYEQYF
.	TRBV19	15	.	TRBJ2-3	TGTGCCAGTAGTTCATCACAGCGGACCACAGATACGCAGTATTTT	CASSSSQRTTDTQYF
.	TRBV7-9	16	.	TRBJ2-2	TGTGCCAGCAGCCCCGGTGGGGGACGCAACACCGGGGAGCTGTTTTTT	CASSPGGGRNTGELFF
.	TRBV14	15	TRBD1	TRBJ1-2	TGTGCCAGCAGCCGCAACAGGGGGCCCGACTATGGCTACACCTTC	CASSRNRGPDYGYTF
.	TRBV5-1	14	.	TRBJ1-1	TGCGCCAGCAGCTTCGAGGGGGGGTACACTGAAGCTTTCTTT	CASSFEGGYTEAFF
.	TRBV27	16	.	TRBJ2-7	TGTGCCAGCCTCCCGGCTGGGGGCAAGAGTGTCGACGAGCAGTACTTC	CASLPAGGKSVDEQYF
.	TRBV27	14	.	TRBJ2-5	TGTGCCAGCAGTTTAGGCGGACAGTTGGAGACCCAGTACTTC	CASSLGGQLETQYF
.	TRBV4-2	18	.	TRBJ2-4	TGTGCCAGCAGCCAAGATAGGATTGAGGTCGCAGCCAAAAACATTCAGTACTTC	CASSQDRIEVAAKNIQYF
.	TRBV27	14	.	TRBJ1-1	TGTGCCAGCAGTTTTGGAGGACTGAACACTGAAGCTTTCTTT	CASSFGGLNTEAFF
few	TRBV7-9	15	.	TRBJ1-1	TGTGCCAGCAGCTTAGAATCCCCAGAGAACACTGAAGCTTTCTTT	CASSLESPENTEAFF
.	TRBV9	14	.	TRBJ2-3	TGTGCCAGCAGCTCTTGGACTAGCACAGATACGCAGTATTTT	CASSSWTSTDTQYF
few	TRBV28	14	.	TRBJ2-5	TGTGCCAGCACCTCCACAGGGTACCAAGAGACCCAGTACTTC	CASTSTGYQETQYF
.	TRBV19	13	TRBD1	TRBJ1-1	TGTGCCAGTAGTCCCGGGACAGCCCTTGAAGCTTTCTTT	CASSPGTALEAFF
.	TRBV10-3	17	.	TRBJ1-2	TGTGCCATCAGTGTGCCAGCGGGACCGAGTACCACCTATGGCTACACCTTC	CAISVPAGPSTTYGYTF
few	TRBV28	16	TRBD2	TRBJ2-7	TGTGCCAGCAGTGCAAGGACTAGCGGGATTAGGTACGAGCAGTACTTC	CASSARTSGIRYEQYF
few	TRBV27	13	TRBD2	TRBJ2-7	TGTGCCAGCAGTTTAGCGGGAGGGTACGAGCAGTACTTC	CASSLAGGYEQYF
.	TRBV5-1	12	.	TRBJ2-7	TGCGCCACCAATGGGGACGGGGGCGAGCAGTACTTC	CATNGDGGEQYF
.	TRBV10-3	16	TRBD2	TRBJ2-2	TGTGCCATCAGTTTTACAGCGGGAGTCAGGACCGGGGAGCTGTTTTTT	CAISFTAGVRTGELFF
.	TRBV5-1	15	TRBD1	TRBJ2-7	TGCGCCAGCAGCGATGGGGACAGAACTATTAACGAGCAGTACTTC	CASSDGDRTINEQYF
.	TRBV29-1	13	.	TRBJ2-7	TGCAGCGTCGCCGGCCCGGGCGTAAACGAGCAGTACTTC	CSVAGPGVNEQYF
.	TRBV28	15	TRBD2	TRBJ2-7	TGTGCCAGCAGTTTAGCGGGAGTACTTCCCTACGAGCAGTACTTC	CASSLAGVLPYEQYF
.	TRBV7-9	13	TRBD1	TRBJ2-7	TGTGCCATCGGGACAGGCAATACCTACGAGCAGTACTTC	CAIGTGNTYEQYF
.	TRBV19	15	.	TRBJ2-7	TGTGCCAGTAGTATAGGACGGGGCGCCACTTTAGAGCAGTACTTC	CASSIGRGATLEQYF
.	TRBV6-5	15	TRBD2	TRBJ2-3	TGTGCCAGCAGTTCAAGCGGGGGGCATGGAGATACGCAGTATTTT	CASSSSGGHGDTQYF